A selection of T cell receptor beta chains follows, all from one sample in a study of human T cells and chemical hapten exposure. One entry per CDR3 protein results from TCRdb running MiXCR on the RACE reads. Found here are 150,000 to 200,000 distinct CDR3 sequences, around 15% of them singletons; the top ten hold 1.5% to 2%. The sample in question was whole blood, obtained in connection with sensitization to the hapten diphenylcyclopropenone (DPC). The receptors stem from a young woman with alopecia areata. Some clones in this sample may be carry-over from other donors' samples. CDR3s include the opening cysteine and the closing phenylalanine or tryptophan. Each record gives: D gene, J gene, clone size, V gene, CDR3 DNA, CDR3 protein. A D gene is named only where the DNA matches it firmly. Clone size appears in some rows only: once, few, many, or a class for an expanded clone.

. | TRBJ2-6 | few | TRBV29-1 | TGCAGCGTTGGCGCCATCCCTGGGGCCAACGTCCTGACTTTC | CSVGAIPGANVLTF
. | TRBJ2-1 | many | TRBV29-1 | TGCAGCGTTGAATTGCAGGGTAAGGGTGAGCAGTTCTTC | CSVELQGKGEQFF
TRBD1 | TRBJ1-4 | . | TRBV28 | TGTGCCAGCAGTTTAGCGGGACAGGGGCATGAAAAACTGTTTTTT | CASSLAGQGHEKLFF
TRBD1 | TRBJ2-1 | . | TRBV4-2 | TGTGCCAGCAGCCAAGATCCGGGACAGAAATACAATGAGCAGTTCTTC | CASSQDPGQKYNEQFF
TRBD1 | TRBJ1-6 | . | TRBV27 | TGTGCCAGCAGTTTATCGATCCCTTGGACAGGTTATTCACCCCTCCACTTT | CASSLSIPWTGYSPLHF
. | TRBJ2-4 | . | TRBV5-1 | TGCGCCAGCAGCTGGAGTCGCCAAAACATTCAGTACTTC | CASSWSRQNIQYF
. | TRBJ2-3 | . | TRBV20-1 | TGCAGTGCTAGAGATGCAGGGGGGGTGGCAGATACGCAGTATTTT | CSARDAGGVADTQYF
. | TRBJ2-7 | few | TRBV4-2 | TGTGCCAGCAGCCAAGCGGGGGCCTTCTCCTACGAGCAGTACTTC | CASSQAGAFSYEQYF
. | TRBJ2-5 | . | TRBV9 | TGTGCCAGCAGCGTAGGGGGTGAGACCCAGTACTTC | CASSVGGETQYF
TRBD1 | TRBJ1-4 | few | TRBV7-9 | TGTGCCAGCAGCCGCAACCCCCCCAGACAGGGGGCGCTTAGGGCTGAAAAACTGTTTTTT | CASSRNPPRQGALRAEKLFF
TRBD1 | TRBJ1-5 | . | TRBV7-2 | TGTGCCAGCAGCCCACGACAGGGGGACCATCAGCCCCAGCATTTT | CASSPRQGDHQPQHF
. | TRBJ1-2 | few | TRBV18 | TGTGCCAGCTCACCAAGTCGGGGCCGAGTTGTAGACTATGGCTACACCTTC | CASSPSRGRVVDYGYTF
TRBD1 | TRBJ2-3 | . | TRBV20-1 | TGCAGTGCTAGAGATCATTCGGACAGGGGAGATACGCAGTATTTT | CSARDHSDRGDTQYF
. | TRBJ1-3 | few | TRBV29-1 | TGCAGCGGAGCGGGCCAGGGAGGAAACACCATATATTTT | CSGAGQGGNTIYF
. | TRBJ1-1 | many | TRBV4-2 | TGTGCCAGCAGCCGTCCCGAGAACACTGAAGCTTTCTTT | CASSRPENTEAFF
. | TRBJ1-1 | many | TRBV28 | TGTGCCAGCACCCTGACACTGAACACTGAAGCTTTCTTT | CASTLTLNTEAFF
. | TRBJ1-5 | many | TRBV7-3 | TGTGCCAGCAGCTATGGGCCGAATCAGCCCCAGCATTTT | CASSYGPNQPQHF
TRBD1 | TRBJ2-3 | . | TRBV6-5 | TGTGCCAGCAGTTACTCGATTCAGGGGGCATTGGATACGCAGTATTTT | CASSYSIQGALDTQYF
. | TRBJ2-2 | few | TRBV20-1 | TGCAGTGCTGGACCGGGACTGACTAACACCGGGGAGCTGTTTTTT | CSAGPGLTNTGELFF
. | TRBJ2-2 | . | TRBV6-5 | TGTGCCAGCAGTTATCTCGCATTGAACACCGGGGAGCTGTTTTTT | CASSYLALNTGELFF
. | TRBJ1-3 | few | TRBV6-2/TRBV6-3 | TGTGCCAGCAGTTACTCGACGCGGCTAAACACCATATATTTT | CASSYSTRLNTIYF
. | TRBJ2-1 | many | TRBV12-3/TRBV12-4 | TGTGCCAGCAGTTTTCAGGAGGCGGGGAACAATGAGCAGTTCTTC | CASSFQEAGNNEQFF
. | TRBJ1-6 | few | TRBV7-9 | TGTGCCAGCAGCCAAACGACCGGACTACCGAATTCACCCCTCCACTTT | CASSQTTGLPNSPLHF
TRBD2 | TRBJ2-3 | . | TRBV4-1 | TGCGCCAGCAGCCAAGATCGGGGCGGAGCGGGAGGAAGCACAGATACGCAGTATTTT | CASSQDRGGAGGSTDTQYF
. | TRBJ2-7 | few | TRBV5-1 | TGCGCCAGCAGCTATCAGGGCCTCGAGCAGTACTTC | CASSYQGLEQYF
. | TRBJ2-7 | . | TRBV6-1 | TGTGCCAGCAGTGACCTACACTACGAGCAGTACTTC | CASSDLHYEQYF
. | TRBJ2-7 | many | TRBV15 | TGTGCCACCAGCACCCCGGACGACCCCGAGCAGTACTTC | CATSTPDDPEQYF
TRBD2 | TRBJ2-5 | few | TRBV3-1 | TGTGCCAGCAGCCGTGGGACTAGCGGGAGACAAGAGACCCAGTACTTC | CASSRGTSGRQETQYF
. | TRBJ1-1 | . | TRBV18 | TGTGCCAGCTCACCAGGACTTACGAACACTGAAGCTTTCTTT | CASSPGLTNTEAFF
. | TRBJ1-1 | . | TRBV29-1 | TGCAGCGCTAGCGCCGGGAACACTGAAGCTTTCTTT | CSASAGNTEAFF
TRBD2 | TRBJ2-1 | many | TRBV5-1 | TGCGCCAGCAGCCCTTCCCCTAGCGGGAGGGCCGATGCTGAGCAGTTCTTC | CASSPSPSGRADAEQFF
TRBD2 | TRBJ2-5 | many | TRBV20-1 | TGCAGTGCCCTAAGAGCCCTAGCGGGAGACCAAGAGACCCAGTACTTC | CSALRALAGDQETQYF
TRBD1 | TRBJ1-1 | . | TRBV7-3 | TGTGCCAGCAGCTTTGACAGGGGACCTAGGAGCGAAGCTTTCTTT | CASSFDRGPRSEAFF
. | TRBJ1-5 | few | TRBV7-8 | TGTGCCAGCAGCCAAAAGAGGTTCGGGATCAATCAGCCCCAGCATTTT | CASSQKRFGINQPQHF
. | TRBJ2-2 | few | TRBV5-1 | TGCGCCAGCAGCTTACAAGGACTCGGGGAGCTGTTTTTT | CASSLQGLGELFF
TRBD1 | TRBJ1-1 | few | TRBV7-3 | TGTGCCAGCAGCCGACAGGGGTCGGACACTGAAGCTTTCTTT | CASSRQGSDTEAFF
TRBD1 | TRBJ2-1 | few | TRBV9 | TGTGCCAGCAGCGCCCGGACAGGAACCTACAATGAGCAGTTCTTC | CASSARTGTYNEQFF
TRBD1 | TRBJ2-7 | . | TRBV29-1 | TGCAGCGTTGAAACCGGGACAGGTAACGAGCAGTACTTC | CSVETGTGNEQYF
TRBD2 | TRBJ2-3 | . | TRBV9 | TGTGCCAGCAGCGCCACTAGCGGGGCAGATACGCAGTATTTT | CASSATSGADTQYF
TRBD2 | TRBJ2-3 | few | TRBV5-1 | TGCGCCAGCAGCTTCTTTAAGACTAGCGGGGGGGCGACAGATACGCAGTATTTT | CASSFFKTSGGATDTQYF
TRBD1 | TRBJ1-1 | few | TRBV2 | TGTGCCAGCAGTCCCAAGACAGGGGGTAACACTGAAGCTTTCTTT | CASSPKTGGNTEAFF
. | TRBJ1-6 | few | TRBV7-2 | TGTGCCAGCAGCTTATGGGATTCACCCCTCCACTTT | CASSLWDSPLHF
TRBD2 | TRBJ2-3 | . | TRBV5-4 | TGTGCCAGCAGCTTTAGCGGGGGGGCCGCAGATACGCAGTATTTT | CASSFSGGAADTQYF
TRBD1 | TRBJ1-6 | . | TRBV24-1 | TGTGCCACCAGTGAAGGACAGGGATCACCCCTCCACTTT | CATSEGQGSPLHF
. | TRBJ2-1 | . | TRBV7-2 | TGTGCCAGCAGCTTAATATCCAGGGAGAATGAGCAGTTCTTC | CASSLISRENEQFF
. | TRBJ1-5 | . | TRBV6-2/TRBV6-3 | TGCGCCAGCAGTTACTCTACAGGGCCCCAGCATTTT | CASSYSTGPQHF
TRBD1 | TRBJ2-2 | few | TRBV28 | TGTGCCAGCAGTTCCCCCGGAACAGGGGGCAACACCGGGGAGCTGTTTTTT | CASSSPGTGGNTGELFF
. | TRBJ2-5 | . | TRBV7-2 | TGTGCCAGCAGCTTAGGGGCAGGGGCCCAAGAGACCCAGTACTTC | CASSLGAGAQETQYF
TRBD1 | TRBJ1-2 | many | TRBV20-1 | TGCAGTGCTAGAACAGGGGGCAATGGCTACACCTTC | CSARTGGNGYTF
. | TRBJ1-1 | few | TRBV7-3 | TGTGCCAGCAGCTTAATGCGGGACTACACGTGGGGCACTGAAGCTTTCTTT | CASSLMRDYTWGTEAFF
TRBD2 | TRBJ2-7 | few | TRBV18 | TGTGCCAGCTCGCCCCGGGAGGCCTCCTACGAGCAGTACTTC | CASSPREASYEQYF
TRBD1 | TRBJ2-5 | few | TRBV5-5 | TGTGCCAGCAGCGGAGGGGACAGGGGAAGGCAAGAGACCCAGTACTTC | CASSGGDRGRQETQYF
. | TRBJ1-1 | . | TRBV28 | TGTGCCAGCAGTTCTGGTGGGATTAGTCCTTTCTTT | CASSSGGISPFF
TRBD2 | TRBJ2-1 | few | TRBV7-2 | TGTGCCAGCAGCTTAGCGCTAGCGGGAGGCTACAATGAGCAGTTCTTC | CASSLALAGGYNEQFF
. | TRBJ1-2 | . | TRBV7-9 | TGTGCCAGCAGCTCTAACGGTAACTATGGCTACACCTTC | CASSSNGNYGYTF